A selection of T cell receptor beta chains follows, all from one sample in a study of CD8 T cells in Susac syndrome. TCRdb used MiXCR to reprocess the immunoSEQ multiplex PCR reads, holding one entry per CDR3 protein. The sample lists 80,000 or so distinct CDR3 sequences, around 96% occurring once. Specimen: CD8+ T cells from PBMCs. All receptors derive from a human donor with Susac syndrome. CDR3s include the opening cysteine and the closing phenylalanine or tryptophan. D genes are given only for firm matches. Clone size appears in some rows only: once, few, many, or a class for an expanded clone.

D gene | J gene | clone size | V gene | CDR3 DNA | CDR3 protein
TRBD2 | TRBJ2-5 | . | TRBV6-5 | TGTGCCAGCCATCGGACTAGCGGGGTCGGGGAGACCCAGTACTTC | CASHRTSGVGETQYF
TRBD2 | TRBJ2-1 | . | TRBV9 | TGTGCCAGCAGCCCTGGATCCGGACTAGTTAGGGCCAATGAGCAGTTCTTC | CASSPGSGLVRANEQFF
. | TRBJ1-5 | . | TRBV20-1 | TGCAGTGCTATGGGCCGGTTCGCAGCCAATCAGCCCCAGCATTTT | CSAMGRFAANQPQHF
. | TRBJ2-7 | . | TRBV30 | TGTGCCTGGAGTGTATTTTGGGACACCTACGAGCAGTACTTC | CAWSVFWDTYEQYF
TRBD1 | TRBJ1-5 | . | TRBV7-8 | TGTGCCAGCACCCCGGAACAGGGGATTCAGCCCCAGCATTTT | CASTPEQGIQPQHF
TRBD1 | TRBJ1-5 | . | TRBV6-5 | TGTGCCAGCGAAGTTACACCGGGACAGGGTAATCAGCCCCAGCATTTT | CASEVTPGQGNQPQHF
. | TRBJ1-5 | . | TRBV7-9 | TGTGCCAGCAGCTTAGATGGTCAGCCCCAGCATTTT | CASSLDGQPQHF
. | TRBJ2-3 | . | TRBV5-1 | TGCGCCAGCAGCTTGGGGGCCTCAAGTGGCACAGATACGCAGTATTTT | CASSLGASSGTDTQYF
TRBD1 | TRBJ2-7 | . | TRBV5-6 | TGTGCCAGCAGCCCCGACAGGGGGTCTGTGTACGAGCAGTACTTC | CASSPDRGSVYEQYF
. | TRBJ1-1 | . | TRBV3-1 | TGTGCCAGCAGCCAAGAAGGGTTAGCGAACACTGAAGCTTTCTTT | CASSQEGLANTEAFF
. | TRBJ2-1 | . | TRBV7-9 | TGTGCCAGCAGCTTAGCTTCTCGAGCGAACAATGAGCAGTTCTTC | CASSLASRANNEQFF
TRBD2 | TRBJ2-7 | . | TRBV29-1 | TGCAGCGTTACCTGGACTAGCAGACAATACGAGCAGTACTTC | CSVTWTSRQYEQYF
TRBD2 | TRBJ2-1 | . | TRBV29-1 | TGCAGCGTTGAGGGGAGGGAAGGGGCCTACAATGAGCAGTTCTTC | CSVEGREGAYNEQFF
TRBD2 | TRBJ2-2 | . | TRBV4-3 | TGCGCCAGCAGCCAAGAGGGAATAGCGGGAGACAACACCGGGGAGCTGTTTTTT | CASSQEGIAGDNTGELFF
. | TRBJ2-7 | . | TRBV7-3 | TGTGCCAGCAGTTTTGCGGGGAGCTACGAGCAGTACTTC | CASSFAGSYEQYF
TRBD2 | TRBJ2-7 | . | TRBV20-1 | TGCAGTGCTAGGGGCTTGGGACTAGCGGCCTACGAGCAGTACTTC | CSARGLGLAAYEQYF
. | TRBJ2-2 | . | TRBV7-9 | TGTGCCAGCAGCCGGGTCTTTATCCCCACCGGGGAGCTGTTTTTT | CASSRVFIPTGELFF
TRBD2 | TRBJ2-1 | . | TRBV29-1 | TGCAGCGCAGACAGCGGGAGGGATCACAATGAGCAGTTCTTC | CSADSGRDHNEQFF
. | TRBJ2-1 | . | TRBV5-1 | TGCGCCAGCAGCCTGTGGGGGGAACTCAATGAGCAGTTCTTC | CASSLWGELNEQFF
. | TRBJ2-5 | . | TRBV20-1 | TGCAGTGCTACAGGGTTTGAAGAGACCCAGTACTTC | CSATGFEETQYF
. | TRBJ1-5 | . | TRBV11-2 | TGTGCCAGCAGCTTAGCAGGAACGAGAGCTCAGCCCCAGCATTTT | CASSLAGTRAQPQHF
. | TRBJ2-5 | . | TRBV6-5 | TGTGCCAGCAGTTACGGCGCAGCCCAGTACTTC | CASSYGAAQYF
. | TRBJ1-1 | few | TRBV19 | TGTGCCAGTAGTATTGGGCCGAACACTGAAGCTTTCTTT | CASSIGPNTEAFF
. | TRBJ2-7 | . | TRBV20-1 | TGCAGTGCTAGAGATCCGGTGTATTTCTACGAGCAGTACTTC | CSARDPVYFYEQYF
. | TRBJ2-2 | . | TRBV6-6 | TGTGCCAGCGATGAAACAGGGAACACCGGGGAGCTGTTTTTT | CASDETGNTGELFF
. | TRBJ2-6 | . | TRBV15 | TGTGCCACCAGCAGATCTTCCGACCGCTCTGGGGCCAACGTCCTGACTTTC | CATSRSSDRSGANVLTF
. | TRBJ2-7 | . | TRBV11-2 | TGTGCCAGCAGCTTAGAGAGGGGGGCCTACGAGCAGTACTTC | CASSLERGAYEQYF
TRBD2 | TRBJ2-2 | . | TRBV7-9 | TGTGCCAGCAGCTTAAATGGCGGGGGGAGCCGGGAGCTGTTTTTT | CASSLNGGGSRELFF
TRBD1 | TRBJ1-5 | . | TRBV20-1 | TGCAGTGCTAGGCCCGGGACAGGGGCGTTGGCCTTT | CSARPGTGALAF
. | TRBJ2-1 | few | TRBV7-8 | TGTGCCAGCAGCGCCGAACACCCCGCTAGCCTAACCTACAATGAGCAGTTCTTC | CASSAEHPASLTYNEQFF
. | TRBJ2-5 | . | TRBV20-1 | TGCAGTGCTAGAGATCTGACCGACGGCCAAGAGACCCAGTACTTC | CSARDLTDGQETQYF